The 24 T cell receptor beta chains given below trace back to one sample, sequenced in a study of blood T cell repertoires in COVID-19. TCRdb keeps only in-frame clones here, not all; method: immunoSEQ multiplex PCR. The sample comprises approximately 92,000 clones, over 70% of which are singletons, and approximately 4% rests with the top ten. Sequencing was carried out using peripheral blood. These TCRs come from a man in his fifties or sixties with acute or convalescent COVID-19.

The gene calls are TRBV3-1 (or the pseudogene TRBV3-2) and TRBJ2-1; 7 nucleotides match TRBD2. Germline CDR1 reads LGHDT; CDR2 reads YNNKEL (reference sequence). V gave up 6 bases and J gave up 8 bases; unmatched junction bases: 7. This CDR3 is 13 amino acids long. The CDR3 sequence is CASRSSGGDEQFF. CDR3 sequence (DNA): TGTGCCAGCAGAAGTAGTGGGGGGGATGAGCAGTTCTTC.

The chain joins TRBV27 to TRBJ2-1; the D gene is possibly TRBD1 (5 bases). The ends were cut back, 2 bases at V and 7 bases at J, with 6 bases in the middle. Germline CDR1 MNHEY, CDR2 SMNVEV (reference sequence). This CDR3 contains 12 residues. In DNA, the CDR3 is TGTGCCAGCAGTTTACAGGGTAATGAGCAGTTCTTC. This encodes CASSLQGNEQFF.

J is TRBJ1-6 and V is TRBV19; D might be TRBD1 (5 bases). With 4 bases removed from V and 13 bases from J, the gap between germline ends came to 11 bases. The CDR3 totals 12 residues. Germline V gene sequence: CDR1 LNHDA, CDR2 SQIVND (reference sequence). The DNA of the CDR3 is TGTGCCAGTAGTAGCGTCCCAGGGCCCCTCCACTTT. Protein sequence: CASSSVPGPLHF.

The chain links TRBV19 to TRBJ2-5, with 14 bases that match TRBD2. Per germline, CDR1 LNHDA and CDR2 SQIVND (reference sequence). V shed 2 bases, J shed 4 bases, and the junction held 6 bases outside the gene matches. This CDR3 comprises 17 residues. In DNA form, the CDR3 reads TGTGCCAGTAGTATACGGGGGACTAGCGGGAGTCGAGAGACCCAGTACTTC. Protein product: CASSIRGTSGSRETQYF. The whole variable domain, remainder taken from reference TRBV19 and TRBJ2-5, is DGGITQSPKYLFRKEGQNVTLSCEQNLNHDAMYWYRQDPGQGLRLIYYSQIVNDFQKGDIAEGYSVSREKKESFPLTVTSAQKNPTAFYLCASSIRGTSGSRETQYFGPGTRLLVL.

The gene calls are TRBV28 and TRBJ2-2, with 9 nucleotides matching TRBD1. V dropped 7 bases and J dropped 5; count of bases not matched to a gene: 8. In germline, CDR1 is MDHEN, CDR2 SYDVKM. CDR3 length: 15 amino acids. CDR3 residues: CASTGDRATTGELFF. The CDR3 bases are TGTGCCAGCACGGGGGACAGGGCAACAACCGGGGAGCTGTTTTTT.

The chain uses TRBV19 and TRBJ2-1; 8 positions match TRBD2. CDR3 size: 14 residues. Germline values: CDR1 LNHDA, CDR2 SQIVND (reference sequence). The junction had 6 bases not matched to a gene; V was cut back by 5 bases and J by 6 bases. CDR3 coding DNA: TGTGCCAGTAGTGAAGCGGGAGTAACCAATGAGCAGTTCTTC. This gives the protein CASSEAGVTNEQFF.

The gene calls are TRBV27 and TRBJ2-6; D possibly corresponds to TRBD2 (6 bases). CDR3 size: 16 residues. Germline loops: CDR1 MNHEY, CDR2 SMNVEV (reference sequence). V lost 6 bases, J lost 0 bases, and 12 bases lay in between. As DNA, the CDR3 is TGTGCCAGCAGCCCGGGGGACGGCTCTGGGGCCAACGTCCTGACTTTC. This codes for CASSPGDGSGANVLTF. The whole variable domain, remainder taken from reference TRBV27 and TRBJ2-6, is EAQVTQNPRYLITVTGKKLTVTCSQNMNHEYMSWYRQDPGLGLRQIYYSMNVEVTDKGDVPEGYKVSRKEKRNFPLILESPSPNQTSLYFCASSPGDGSGANVLTFGAGSRLTVL.

The CDR3 loop is CASSVEIRDTEAFF. The CDR3 DNA follows: TGTGCCAGCAGCGTAGAAATCAGGGACACTGAAGCTTTCTTT. The chain links TRBV9 to TRBJ1-1; D might be TRBD1 (5 bases). CDR1 and CDR2 from the germline V gene are SGDLS and YYNGEE. V was clipped by 0 bases and J by 3 bases, with 9 bases between them. This CDR3 has 14 residues.

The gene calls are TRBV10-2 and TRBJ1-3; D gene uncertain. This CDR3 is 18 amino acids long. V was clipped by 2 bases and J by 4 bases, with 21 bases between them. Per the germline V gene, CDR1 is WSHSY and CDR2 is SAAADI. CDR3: CASSEPHRQAATGNTIYF. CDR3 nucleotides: TGCGCCAGCAGTGAGCCCCACCGCCAGGCAGCAACAGGAAACACCATATATTTT.

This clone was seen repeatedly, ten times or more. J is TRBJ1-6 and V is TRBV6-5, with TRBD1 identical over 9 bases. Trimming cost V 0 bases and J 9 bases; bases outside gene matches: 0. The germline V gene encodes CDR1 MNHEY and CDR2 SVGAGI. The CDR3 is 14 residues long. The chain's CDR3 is CASSYSTGGSPLHF. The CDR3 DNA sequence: TGTGCCAGCAGTTACTCGACAGGGGGTTCACCCCTCCACTTT.

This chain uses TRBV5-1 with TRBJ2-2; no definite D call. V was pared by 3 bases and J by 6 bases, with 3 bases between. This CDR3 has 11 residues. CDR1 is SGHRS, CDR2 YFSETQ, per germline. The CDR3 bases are TGCGCCAGCAGCTCTTCCGGGGAGCTGTTTTTT. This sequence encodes CASSSSGELFF.

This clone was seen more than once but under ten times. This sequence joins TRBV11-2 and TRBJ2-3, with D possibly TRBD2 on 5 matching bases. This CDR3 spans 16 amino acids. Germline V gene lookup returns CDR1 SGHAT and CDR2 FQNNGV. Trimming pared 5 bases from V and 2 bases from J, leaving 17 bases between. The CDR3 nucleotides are TGTGCCAGCAGCCCCAGTGGTGGAGGTCTCACAGATACGCAGTATTTT. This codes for CASSPSGGGLTDTQYF. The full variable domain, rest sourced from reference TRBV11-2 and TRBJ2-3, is EAGVAQSPRYKIIEKRQSVAFWCNPISGHATLYWYQQILGQGPKLLIQFQNNGVVDDSQLPKDRFSAERLKGVDSTLKIQPAKLEDSAVYLCASSPSGGGLTDTQYFGPGTRLTVL.

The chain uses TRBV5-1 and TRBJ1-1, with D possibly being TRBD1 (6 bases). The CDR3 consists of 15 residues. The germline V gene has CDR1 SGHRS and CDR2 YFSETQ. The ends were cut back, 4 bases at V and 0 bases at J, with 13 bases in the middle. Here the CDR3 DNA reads TGCGCCAGCAGCCTGGGGGCCCCACTGAACACTGAAGCTTTCTTT. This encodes CASSLGAPLNTEAFF.

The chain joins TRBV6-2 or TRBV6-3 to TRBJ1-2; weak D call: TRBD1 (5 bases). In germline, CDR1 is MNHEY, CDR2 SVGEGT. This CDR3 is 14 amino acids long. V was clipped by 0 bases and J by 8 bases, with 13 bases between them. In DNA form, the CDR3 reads TGTGCCAGCAGTTACTCGCGCGGGGCGCAGGGCTACACCTTC. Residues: CASSYSRGAQGYTF.

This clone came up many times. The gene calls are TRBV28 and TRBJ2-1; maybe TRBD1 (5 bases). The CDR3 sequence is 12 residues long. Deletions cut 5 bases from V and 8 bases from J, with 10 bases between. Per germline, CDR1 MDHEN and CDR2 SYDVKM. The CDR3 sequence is CASSGQGDEQFF. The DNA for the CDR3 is TGTGCCAGCAGTGGTCAAGGGGATGAGCAGTTCTTC.

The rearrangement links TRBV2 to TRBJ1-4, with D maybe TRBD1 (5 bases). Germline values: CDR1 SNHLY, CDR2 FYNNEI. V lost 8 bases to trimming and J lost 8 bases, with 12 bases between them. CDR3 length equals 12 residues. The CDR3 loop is CASHGGNEKLFF. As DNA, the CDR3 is TGTGCCAGCCACGGGGGTAACGAAAAACTGTTTTTT. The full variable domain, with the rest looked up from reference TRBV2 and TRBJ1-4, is EPEVTQTPSHQVTQMGQEVILRCVPISNHLYFYWYRQILGQKVEFLVSFYNNEISEKSEIFDDQFSVERPDGSNFTLKIRSTKLEDSAMYFCASHGGNEKLFFGSGTQLSVL.

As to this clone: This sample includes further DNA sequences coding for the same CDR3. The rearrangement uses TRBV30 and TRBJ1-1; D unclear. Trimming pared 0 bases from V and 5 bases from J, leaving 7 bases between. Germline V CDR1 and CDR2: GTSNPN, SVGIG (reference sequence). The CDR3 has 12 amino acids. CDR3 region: CAWSVRGTEAFF. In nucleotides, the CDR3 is TGTGCCTGGAGTGTACGGGGAACTGAAGCTTTCTTT.

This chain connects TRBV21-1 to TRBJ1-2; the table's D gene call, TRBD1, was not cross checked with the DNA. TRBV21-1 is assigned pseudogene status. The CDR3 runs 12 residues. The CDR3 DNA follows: TGTGCCGGCTGGCAGGGCGAAAATGGCTACACCTTC. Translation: CAGWQGENGYTF.

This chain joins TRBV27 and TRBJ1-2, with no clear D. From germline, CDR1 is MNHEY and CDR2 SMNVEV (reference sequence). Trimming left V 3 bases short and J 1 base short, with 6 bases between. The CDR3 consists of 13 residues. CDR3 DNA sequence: TGTGCCAGCAGTTTCAACAGTAACTATGGCTACACCTTC. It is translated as CASSFNSNYGYTF.

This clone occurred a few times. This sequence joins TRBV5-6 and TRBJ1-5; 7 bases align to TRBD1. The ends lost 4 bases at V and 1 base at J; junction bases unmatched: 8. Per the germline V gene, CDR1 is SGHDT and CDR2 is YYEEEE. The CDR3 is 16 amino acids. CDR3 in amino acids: CASSTQGGLSNQPQHF. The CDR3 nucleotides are TGTGCCAGCAGCACTCAAGGGGGCTTGAGCAATCAGCCCCAGCATTTT.

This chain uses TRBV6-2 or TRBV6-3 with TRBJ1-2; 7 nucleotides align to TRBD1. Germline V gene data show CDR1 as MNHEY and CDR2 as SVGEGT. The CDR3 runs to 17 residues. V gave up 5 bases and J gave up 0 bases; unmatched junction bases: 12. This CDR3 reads CASSDPVGTASNYGYTF. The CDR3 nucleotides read TGTGCCAGCAGTGACCCCGTTGGGACAGCTTCTAACTATGGCTACACCTTC.

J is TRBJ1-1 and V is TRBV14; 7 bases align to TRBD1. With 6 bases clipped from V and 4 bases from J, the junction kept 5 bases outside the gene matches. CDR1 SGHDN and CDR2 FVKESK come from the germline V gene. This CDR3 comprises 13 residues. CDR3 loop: CASSTGDATEAFF. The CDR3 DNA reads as TGTGCCAGCAGTACAGGGGATGCCACTGAAGCTTTCTTT. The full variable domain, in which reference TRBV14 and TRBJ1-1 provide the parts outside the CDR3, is EAGVTQFPSHSVIEKGQTVTLRCDPISGHDNLYWYRRVMGKEIKFLLHFVKESKQDESGMPNNRFLAERTGGTYSTLKVQPAELEDSGVYFCASSTGDATEAFFGQGTRLTVV.

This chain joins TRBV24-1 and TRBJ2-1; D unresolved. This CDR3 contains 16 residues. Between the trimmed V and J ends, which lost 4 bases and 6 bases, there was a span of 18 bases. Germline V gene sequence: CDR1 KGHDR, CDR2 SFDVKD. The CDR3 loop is CATSDNSRNLGNEQFF. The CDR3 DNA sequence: TGTGCCACCAGTGACAATTCTAGAAACCTGGGCAATGAGCAGTTCTTC.

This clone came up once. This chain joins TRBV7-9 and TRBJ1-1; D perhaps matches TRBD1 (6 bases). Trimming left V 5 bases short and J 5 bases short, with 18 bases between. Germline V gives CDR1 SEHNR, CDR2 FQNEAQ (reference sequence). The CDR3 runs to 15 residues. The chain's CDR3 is CASSQKLTGETEAFF. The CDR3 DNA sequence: TGTGCCAGCAGCCAAAAACTGACAGGCGAGACTGAAGCTTTCTTT.